These T cell receptor beta chains were read from a single sample in a study of shared clonotypes between healthy human individuals. Assay: immunoSEQ multiplex PCR; the TCRdb copy retains only in-frame clones and omits some. The table records 550,000 to 750,000 clones, around 95% of them present only once. Sequencing input: naive CD8+ T cells sorted from blood. The receptors here all came from a woman in her twenties or thirties in good health. The CDR3 runs from the conserved cysteine through the conserved F or W. The order of the fields is J gene, V gene, D gene, CDR3 protein, CDR3 DNA. A D gene is named only where the DNA matches it firmly.

TRBJ1-4 | TRBV28 | NA | CASSIVDTNEKLFF | TGTGCCAGCAGTATAGTTGATACTAATGAAAAACTGTTTTTT
TRBJ2-7 | TRBV13 | TRBD1 | CASSLKGALPYEQYF | TGTGCCAGCAGCTTAAAGGGGGCTCTCCCCTACGAGCAGTACTTC
TRBJ2-3 | TRBV5-5 | NA | CASSPDEVTQYF | TGTGCCAGCAGCCCTGATGAGGTCACGCAGTATTTT
TRBJ2-7 | TRBV9 | TRBD2 | CASSVGLADSYEQYF | TGTGCCAGCAGCGTAGGACTAGCGGACTCCTACGAGCAGTACTTC
TRBJ1-1 | TRBV6-1 | TRBD1 | CASSYQGGNTEAFF | TGTGCCAGCAGTTATCAGGGGGGGAACACTGAAGCTTTCTTT
TRBJ1-2 | TRBV5-1 | NA | CASSLYDKINYGYTF | TGCGCCAGCAGCTTGTACGACAAGATTAACTATGGCTACACCTTC
TRBJ2-1 | TRBV4-1 | NA | CASSQDRDNEQFF | TGCGCCAGCAGCCAAGATAGGGACAATGAGCAGTTCTTC
TRBJ1-5 | TRBV27 | NA | CASSLGMDQPQHF | TGTGCCAGCAGTTTGGGTATGGATCAGCCCCAGCATTTT
TRBJ2-1 | TRBV27 | NA | CASTYYNEQFF | TGTGCCAGCACCTACTACAATGAGCAGTTCTTC
TRBJ2-7 | TRBV7-9 | TRBD2 | CASSFGLAGAYEQYF | TGTGCCAGCAGCTTTGGGTTAGCGGGAGCTTACGAGCAGTACTTC
TRBJ2-5 | TRBV7-9 | NA | CASSTTSREETQYF | TGTGCCAGCAGCACCACGTCCAGAGAAGAGACCCAGTACTTC
TRBJ1-1 | TRBV7-9 | TRBD1 | CASSDPGQRGAEAFF | TGTGCCAGCAGCGATCCGGGACAGCGAGGGGCTGAAGCTTTCTTT
TRBJ2-7 | TRBV28 | TRBD1 | CASKPTGGPYEQYF | TGTGCCAGCAAGCCGACAGGGGGTCCCTACGAGCAGTACTTC
TRBJ2-3 | TRBV7-8 | NA | CASRSGITDTQYF | TGTGCCAGCAGGAGTGGGATCACAGATACGCAGTATTTT
TRBJ2-7 | TRBV27 | NA | CASSPSYGPASYEQYF | TGTGCCAGCAGTCCCAGTTACGGGCCGGCCTCCTACGAGCAGTACTTC
TRBJ2-7 | TRBV6-1 | NA | CASSETDPSYEQYF | TGTGCCAGCAGTGAAACGGACCCTAGCTACGAGCAGTACTTC
TRBJ1-2 | TRBV28 | NA | CASSMSAGNYGYTF | TGTGCCAGCAGTATGTCGGCAGGCAACTATGGCTACACCTTC
TRBJ2-1 | TRBV29-1 | TRBD1 | CSVQGSRFNEQFF | TGCAGCGTACAGGGGTCCCGATTTAATGAGCAGTTCTTC
TRBJ2-5 | TRBV2 | NA | CASSQNPETQYF | TGTGCCAGCAGTCAAAACCCAGAGACCCAGTACTTC
TRBJ1-1 | TRBV6-5 | NA | CASSYGGGGTEAFF | TGTGCCAGCAGTTACGGGGGGGGCGGCACTGAAGCTTTCTTT
TRBJ2-2 | TRBV9 | NA | CASSPNPGELFF | TGTGCCAGCAGCCCGAATCCCGGGGAGCTGTTTTTT
TRBJ2-2 | TRBV5-6 | NA | CASSLARTGELFF | TGTGCCAGCAGCTTGGCCCGGACCGGGGAGCTGTTTTTT
TRBJ1-2 | TRBV6-5 | NA | CASSETGSYGYTF | TGTGCCAGCAGTGAGACAGGTTCCTATGGCTACACCTTC
TRBJ2-5 | TRBV21-1 | NA | CASRGRAGETQYF | TGTGCCAGCAGAGGCAGGGCGGGTGAGACCCAGTACTTC
TRBJ2-5 | TRBV27 | TRBD1 | CASSSGTGLQETQYF | TGTGCCAGCAGTTCCGGGACAGGACTCCAAGAGACCCAGTACTTC
TRBJ2-1 | TRBV28 | TRBD2 | CASSLPSGVYNEQFF | TGTGCCAGCAGTCTACCTAGCGGGGTGTACAATGAGCAGTTCTTC
TRBJ2-2 | TRBV5-8 | TRBD1 | CASSPDRGPNTGELFF | TGTGCCAGCAGCCCCGACAGGGGACCAAACACCGGGGAGCTGTTTTTT
TRBJ1-1 | TRBV28 | TRBD1 | CASSPRDRVAEAFF | TGTGCCAGCAGTCCGCGGGACAGGGTCGCTGAAGCTTTCTTT
TRBJ2-7 | TRBV2 | NA | CATRQEGAPYEQYF | TGTGCCACCCGGCAGGAGGGAGCCCCCTACGAGCAGTACTTC
TRBJ2-7 | TRBV14 | TRBD2 | CASSQLAGVEQYF | TGTGCCAGCAGCCAACTAGCGGGAGTCGAGCAGTACTTC
TRBJ2-3 | TRBV27 | NA | CASSLSSPDTQYF | TGTGCCAGCAGTTTATCGAGCCCAGATACGCAGTATTTT
TRBJ2-7 | TRBV28 | TRBD2 | CASTLAGGLYEQYF | TGTGCCAGCACCCTAGCGGGAGGGCTCTACGAGCAGTACTTC